This is a list of T cell receptor beta chains from one sample in a study of human CD8 memory T cell subsets. TCRdb re-analyzed the 5' RACE reads; it lists each CDR3 protein once, without DNA. This table lists around 4,300 distinct CDR3 sequences. Input material: CD8+ effector memory T cells (TEM) sorted from PBMCs. The origin of the receptors is a human donor in good health. CDR3s include the opening cysteine and the closing phenylalanine or tryptophan. Clone size is not always given. Where it is, it says once, few, many or a class for expanded clones.

V gene,J gene,clone size,CDR3 protein
TRBV30,TRBJ2-2,.,CAWSVPSLWAGELFF
TRBV6-2/TRBV6-3,TRBJ2-2,.,CASSYDPTSVGELFF
TRBV6-2/TRBV6-3,TRBJ1-1,.,CASSEWENTEAFF
TRBV6-1,TRBJ2-1,.,CASSETSGTYNEQFF
TRBV6-4,TRBJ2-1,.,CASSDKASDYNEQFF
TRBV19,TRBJ2-3,.,CASSIRNYFTDTQYF
TRBV27,TRBJ2-1,.,CASSLSGIAYNEQFF
TRBV12-3/TRBV12-4,TRBJ2-3,medium-sized,CASSPEGAGGGTDTQYF
TRBV25-1,TRBJ1-2,.,CASSRIAGDGYTF
TRBV29-1,TRBJ1-1,medium-sized,CSVEVEGHPADTEAFF
TRBV9,TRBJ1-3,.,CASSVLGEASNTIYF
TRBV5-4,TRBJ2-7,.,CASSERGYEQYF
TRBV7-7,TRBJ2-7,.,CASSSGRGHEQYF
TRBV28,TRBJ1-2,medium-sized,CASSFGRAVIYGYTF
TRBV10-2,TRBJ2-5,medium-sized,CASGTSGGTAAAQYF
TRBV30,TRBJ2-1,medium-sized,CAWSPLSGAGGIYEQFF
TRBV5-8,TRBJ1-1,.,CASSLDGYTEAFF